The present entry profiles one TCR beta chain with its context. These data come from a study of beta chain features in type 1 diabetes. The germline CDR1 and CDR2 sequences are MNHEY and SVGAGI. CDR3 size: 14 residues. The V segment lost 6 bases and the J segment 3 bases; nucleotides outside the gene matches: 4. Sequencing targeted expressed TCRB transcripts, as all isolated RNA had been reverse transcribed. Repertoires were generated with immunoSEQ multiplex PCR, while TCRdb's copy carries only in-frame clones and drops some. The sample gives around 500,000 clones, 10% to 12% of which show up once; less than 0.06% is in the top ten.

Sequences were obtained from naive CD4+ T cells from blood. V gene TRBV6-5 combines with J gene TRBJ2-2; 7 bases align to TRBD1. The TCR was taken from a woman in her late teens or twenties in good health. The CDR3: CASRGQTDTGELFF. The CDR3 DNA sequence: TGTGCCAGCAGGGGACAGACCGACACCGGGGAGCTGTTTTTT.